Included here is one TCR beta chain sequence, with context. This clonotype has a handful of counts. The antigen it recognizes is unknown. No much larger clone is present one base from it, and per-base qualities are unavailable. Between the V and J ends, shortened by 9 bases and 0 bases respectively, the junction contains 9 bases. The germline V gene provides CDR1 MDHEN and CDR2 SYDVKM. The CDR3 numbers 12 residues from cysteine through phenylalanine. CDR3 DNA is the only sequence kept; it has 36 bases, read in frame from the first base. This record belongs to a study of T cells in Graves' hyperthyroidism and ophthalmopathy (dated by TCRdb to between 2018 and 2021). The study in broad terms: Peripheral blood samples were taken at the time of initial diagnosis, prior to any treatment. To identify TCR V-J signatures that set the groups apart, the researchers used a discovery cohort of 100 patients, made up of roughly 45 with Graves' ophthalmopathy and 57 with stable Graves' hyperthyroidism. An independent validation cohort of 18 to 20 hyperthyroidism patients and approximately 17 patients who later progressed to ophthalmopathy tested prospective prediction of ophthalmopathy. The 75 to 100 discovery patients were randomly split 7:3 into training and test sets. The study also compared thyroid tissue and blood T-cell repertoires from about 6 Graves' hyperthyroidism patients. Once sampling was done, hyperthyroidism patients were given methimazole at a starting dose of 30 mg daily, whereas ophthalmopathy patients were given high-dose intravenous methylprednisolone. According to the paper, TCR Vbeta CDR3 sequencing was carried out on 120 to 150 peripheral blood samples, which came from under 50 ophthalmopathy, 75 or so hyperthyroidism and around 17 progressor patients.

Overall results and qualifications from the work: In validation, the model predicted progression to ophthalmopathy a median of 6.5 months before onset, with around 70% sensitivity and about 75% specificity. Most expanded thyroid clonotypes (frequency above 0.001) were also detected in blood, a finding suggesting that blood repertoires may reflect thyroid immune responses. A 13 V-J signature model separated ophthalmopathy from stable hyperthyroidism, with over 85% sensitivity and about 81% specificity in cross-validation and 80%/75% in testing. No statistical method was used to fix the sample size in advance, and group allocation was not hidden from the investigators.

A patient counted as having stable Graves' hyperthyroidism if no progression to ophthalmopathy occurred over 18 months of follow-up. Hyperthyroidism patients were aged 18 to 65 years and newly diagnosed, with disease duration of less than 2 months. Patients with uncontrolled infections, other autoimmune diseases, pregnancy or lactation were excluded. Diagnoses were based on clinical symptoms, serum thyroxine and TRAb, thyroid ultrasound and orbital computed tomography. PBMCs were separated from under 11 ml of fresh peripheral blood using Ficoll-Paque density gradient centrifugation. Total RNA was extracted with Trizol reagent, and quality was checked on an Agilent 2100 Bioanalyzer. The TCR beta CDR3 regions were amplified from RNA transcripts. The TCR CDR3 was subjected to a first round of RT-PCR using the HTBI primer set and the Qiagen OneStep RT-PCR kit. The libraries were constructed in a second round of multiplex PCR and then size-selected and purified. The libraries were sequenced on an Illumina HiSeq2000 using paired-end 100 bp reads. Concerning the study's data processing: SOAPnuke was used to process the raw data, with reads discarded if the reads contained adapters or uncalled bases, had a mean Phred below 15, or lacked an exact constant-primer or identifier match. High-quality paired reads were merged with COPE v1.2.5, and unique nucleotide sequences were defined as clonotypes. MiTCR v1.1 was used to align the clonotypes against IMGT TRBV, TRBD and TRBJ reference segments. The analysis was restricted to V-J combinations with a frequency above 0.0001, which together covered 98% to 99.2% of the repertoires. A TCS score was defined as the ratio of F50 (clonal expansion) to E x V (chaos), with BLOSUM62-based TCRdist applied between CDR3 peptides within each V-J. Welch's t-statistics and random forest reduced 450 to 600 V-J features to under 15, which were used in a naive Bayes classifier (R e1071). TCRdb cleaned the public reads at Q25 with fastp, built clones with MiXCR and kept in-frame beta chains. Rows are unified per CDR3 protein, each entry keeping the most common DNA and genes. These V and J calls originate from TCRdb's pipeline instead of the authors' own analysis. The sample table records approximately 360,000 distinct CDR3 sequences; 20% to 30% of these occur just once. The top ten hold about 73% of the sample.

The sequence is built from TRBV28 and TRBJ2-7; the D gene identity is not certain. This clonotype was obtained from a middle-aged man with Graves' hyperthyroidism. The specimen sequenced was blood. The CDR3 region: CASDDGSYEQYF. The nucleotide sequence reads TGTGCCAGTGACGACGGCTCCTACGAGCAGTACTTC.